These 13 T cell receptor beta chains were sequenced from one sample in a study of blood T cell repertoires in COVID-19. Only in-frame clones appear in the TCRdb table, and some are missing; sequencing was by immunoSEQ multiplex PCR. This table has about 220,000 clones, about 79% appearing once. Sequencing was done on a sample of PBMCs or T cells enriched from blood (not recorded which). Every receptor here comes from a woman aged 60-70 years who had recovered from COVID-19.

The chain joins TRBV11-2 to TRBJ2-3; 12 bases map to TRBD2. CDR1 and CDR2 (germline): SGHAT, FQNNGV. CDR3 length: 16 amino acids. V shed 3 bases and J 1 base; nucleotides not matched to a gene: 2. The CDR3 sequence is CASSLGLAGRTDTQYF. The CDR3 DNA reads TGTGCCAGCAGCTTGGGACTAGCGGGCCGCACAGATACGCAGTATTTT.

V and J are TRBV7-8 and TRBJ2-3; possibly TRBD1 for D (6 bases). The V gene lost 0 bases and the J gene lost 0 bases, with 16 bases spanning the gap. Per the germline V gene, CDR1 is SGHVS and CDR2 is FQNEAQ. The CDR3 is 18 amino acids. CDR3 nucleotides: TGTGCCAGCAGCTTAGCGACCAGGGGACGTTCTAGCACAGATACGCAGTATTTT. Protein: CASSLATRGRSSTDTQYF.

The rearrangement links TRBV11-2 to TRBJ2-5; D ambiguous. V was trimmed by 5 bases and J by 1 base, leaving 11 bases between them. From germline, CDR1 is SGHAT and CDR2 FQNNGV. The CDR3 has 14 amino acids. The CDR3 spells CASSLSGFQETQYF. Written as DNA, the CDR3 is TGTGCCAGCAGCCTATCCGGGTTCCAAGAGACCCAGTACTTC.

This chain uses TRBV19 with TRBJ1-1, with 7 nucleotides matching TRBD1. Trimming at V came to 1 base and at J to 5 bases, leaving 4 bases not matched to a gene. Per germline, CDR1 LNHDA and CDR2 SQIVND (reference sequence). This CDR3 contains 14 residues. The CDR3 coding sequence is TGTGCCAGTAGTATAGGATCAGGGGGGACTGAAGCTTTCTTT. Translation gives CASSIGSGGTEAFF.

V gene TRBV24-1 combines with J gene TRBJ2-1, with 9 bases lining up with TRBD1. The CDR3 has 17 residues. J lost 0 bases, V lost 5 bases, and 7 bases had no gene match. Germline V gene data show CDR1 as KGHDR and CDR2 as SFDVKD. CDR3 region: CATSGTGTGSSYNEQFF. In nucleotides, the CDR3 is TGTGCCACCAGTGGGACAGGGACAGGGAGCTCCTACAATGAGCAGTTCTTC.

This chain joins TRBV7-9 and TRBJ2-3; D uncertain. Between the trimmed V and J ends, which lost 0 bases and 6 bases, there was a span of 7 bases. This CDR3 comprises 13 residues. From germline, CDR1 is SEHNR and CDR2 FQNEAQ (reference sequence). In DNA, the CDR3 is TGTGCCAGCAGCTTAGCGGGCCGGGATACGCAGTATTTT. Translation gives CASSLAGRDTQYF.

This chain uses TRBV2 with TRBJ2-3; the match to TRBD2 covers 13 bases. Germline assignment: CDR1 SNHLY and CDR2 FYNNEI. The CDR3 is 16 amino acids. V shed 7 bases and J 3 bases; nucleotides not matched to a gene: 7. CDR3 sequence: CASNRLAGGRTDTQYF. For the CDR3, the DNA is TGTGCCAGCAACCGACTAGCGGGGGGTAGGACAGATACGCAGTATTTT.

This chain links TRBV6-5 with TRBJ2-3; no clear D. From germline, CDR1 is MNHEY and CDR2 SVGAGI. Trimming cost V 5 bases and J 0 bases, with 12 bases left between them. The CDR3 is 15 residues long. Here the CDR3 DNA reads TGTGCCAGCAGTCCAGGTGGATCTAGCACAGATACGCAGTATTTT. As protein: CASSPGGSSTDTQYF.

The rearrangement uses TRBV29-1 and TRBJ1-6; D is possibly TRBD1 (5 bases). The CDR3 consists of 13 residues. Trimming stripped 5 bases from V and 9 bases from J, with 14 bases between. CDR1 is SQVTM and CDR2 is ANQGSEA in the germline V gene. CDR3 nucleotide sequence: TGCAGCGTTCAGACAGACCTGGGTTCACCCCTCCACTTT. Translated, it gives CSVQTDLGSPLHF.

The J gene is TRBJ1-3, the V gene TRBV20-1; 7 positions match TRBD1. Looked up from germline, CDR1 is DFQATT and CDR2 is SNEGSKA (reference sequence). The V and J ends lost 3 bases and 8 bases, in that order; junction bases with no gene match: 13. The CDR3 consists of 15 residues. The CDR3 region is CSASTGQAPGDTIYF. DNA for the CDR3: TGCAGTGCTAGTACAGGACAGGCCCCGGGTGACACCATATATTTT.

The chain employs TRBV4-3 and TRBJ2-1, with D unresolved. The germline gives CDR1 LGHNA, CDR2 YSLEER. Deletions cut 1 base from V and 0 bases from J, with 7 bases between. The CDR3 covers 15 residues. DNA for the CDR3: TGCGCCAGCAGCCAAGTTTACAGCTCCTACAATGAGCAGTTCTTC. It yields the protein CASSQVYSSYNEQFF.

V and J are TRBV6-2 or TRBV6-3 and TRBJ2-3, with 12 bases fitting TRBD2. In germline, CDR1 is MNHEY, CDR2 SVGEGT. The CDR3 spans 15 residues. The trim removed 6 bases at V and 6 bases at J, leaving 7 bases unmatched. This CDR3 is CASSSLAGGKDTQYF. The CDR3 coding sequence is TGTGCCAGCAGCTCCCTAGCGGGGGGGAAGGATACGCAGTATTTT.

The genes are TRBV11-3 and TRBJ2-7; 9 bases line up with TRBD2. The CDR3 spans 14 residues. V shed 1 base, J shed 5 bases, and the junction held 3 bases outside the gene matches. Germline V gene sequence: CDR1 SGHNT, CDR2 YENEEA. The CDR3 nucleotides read TGTGCCAGCAGCTTAGGCGGGGGGGCAGACGAGCAGTACTTC. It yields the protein CASSLGGGADEQYF.